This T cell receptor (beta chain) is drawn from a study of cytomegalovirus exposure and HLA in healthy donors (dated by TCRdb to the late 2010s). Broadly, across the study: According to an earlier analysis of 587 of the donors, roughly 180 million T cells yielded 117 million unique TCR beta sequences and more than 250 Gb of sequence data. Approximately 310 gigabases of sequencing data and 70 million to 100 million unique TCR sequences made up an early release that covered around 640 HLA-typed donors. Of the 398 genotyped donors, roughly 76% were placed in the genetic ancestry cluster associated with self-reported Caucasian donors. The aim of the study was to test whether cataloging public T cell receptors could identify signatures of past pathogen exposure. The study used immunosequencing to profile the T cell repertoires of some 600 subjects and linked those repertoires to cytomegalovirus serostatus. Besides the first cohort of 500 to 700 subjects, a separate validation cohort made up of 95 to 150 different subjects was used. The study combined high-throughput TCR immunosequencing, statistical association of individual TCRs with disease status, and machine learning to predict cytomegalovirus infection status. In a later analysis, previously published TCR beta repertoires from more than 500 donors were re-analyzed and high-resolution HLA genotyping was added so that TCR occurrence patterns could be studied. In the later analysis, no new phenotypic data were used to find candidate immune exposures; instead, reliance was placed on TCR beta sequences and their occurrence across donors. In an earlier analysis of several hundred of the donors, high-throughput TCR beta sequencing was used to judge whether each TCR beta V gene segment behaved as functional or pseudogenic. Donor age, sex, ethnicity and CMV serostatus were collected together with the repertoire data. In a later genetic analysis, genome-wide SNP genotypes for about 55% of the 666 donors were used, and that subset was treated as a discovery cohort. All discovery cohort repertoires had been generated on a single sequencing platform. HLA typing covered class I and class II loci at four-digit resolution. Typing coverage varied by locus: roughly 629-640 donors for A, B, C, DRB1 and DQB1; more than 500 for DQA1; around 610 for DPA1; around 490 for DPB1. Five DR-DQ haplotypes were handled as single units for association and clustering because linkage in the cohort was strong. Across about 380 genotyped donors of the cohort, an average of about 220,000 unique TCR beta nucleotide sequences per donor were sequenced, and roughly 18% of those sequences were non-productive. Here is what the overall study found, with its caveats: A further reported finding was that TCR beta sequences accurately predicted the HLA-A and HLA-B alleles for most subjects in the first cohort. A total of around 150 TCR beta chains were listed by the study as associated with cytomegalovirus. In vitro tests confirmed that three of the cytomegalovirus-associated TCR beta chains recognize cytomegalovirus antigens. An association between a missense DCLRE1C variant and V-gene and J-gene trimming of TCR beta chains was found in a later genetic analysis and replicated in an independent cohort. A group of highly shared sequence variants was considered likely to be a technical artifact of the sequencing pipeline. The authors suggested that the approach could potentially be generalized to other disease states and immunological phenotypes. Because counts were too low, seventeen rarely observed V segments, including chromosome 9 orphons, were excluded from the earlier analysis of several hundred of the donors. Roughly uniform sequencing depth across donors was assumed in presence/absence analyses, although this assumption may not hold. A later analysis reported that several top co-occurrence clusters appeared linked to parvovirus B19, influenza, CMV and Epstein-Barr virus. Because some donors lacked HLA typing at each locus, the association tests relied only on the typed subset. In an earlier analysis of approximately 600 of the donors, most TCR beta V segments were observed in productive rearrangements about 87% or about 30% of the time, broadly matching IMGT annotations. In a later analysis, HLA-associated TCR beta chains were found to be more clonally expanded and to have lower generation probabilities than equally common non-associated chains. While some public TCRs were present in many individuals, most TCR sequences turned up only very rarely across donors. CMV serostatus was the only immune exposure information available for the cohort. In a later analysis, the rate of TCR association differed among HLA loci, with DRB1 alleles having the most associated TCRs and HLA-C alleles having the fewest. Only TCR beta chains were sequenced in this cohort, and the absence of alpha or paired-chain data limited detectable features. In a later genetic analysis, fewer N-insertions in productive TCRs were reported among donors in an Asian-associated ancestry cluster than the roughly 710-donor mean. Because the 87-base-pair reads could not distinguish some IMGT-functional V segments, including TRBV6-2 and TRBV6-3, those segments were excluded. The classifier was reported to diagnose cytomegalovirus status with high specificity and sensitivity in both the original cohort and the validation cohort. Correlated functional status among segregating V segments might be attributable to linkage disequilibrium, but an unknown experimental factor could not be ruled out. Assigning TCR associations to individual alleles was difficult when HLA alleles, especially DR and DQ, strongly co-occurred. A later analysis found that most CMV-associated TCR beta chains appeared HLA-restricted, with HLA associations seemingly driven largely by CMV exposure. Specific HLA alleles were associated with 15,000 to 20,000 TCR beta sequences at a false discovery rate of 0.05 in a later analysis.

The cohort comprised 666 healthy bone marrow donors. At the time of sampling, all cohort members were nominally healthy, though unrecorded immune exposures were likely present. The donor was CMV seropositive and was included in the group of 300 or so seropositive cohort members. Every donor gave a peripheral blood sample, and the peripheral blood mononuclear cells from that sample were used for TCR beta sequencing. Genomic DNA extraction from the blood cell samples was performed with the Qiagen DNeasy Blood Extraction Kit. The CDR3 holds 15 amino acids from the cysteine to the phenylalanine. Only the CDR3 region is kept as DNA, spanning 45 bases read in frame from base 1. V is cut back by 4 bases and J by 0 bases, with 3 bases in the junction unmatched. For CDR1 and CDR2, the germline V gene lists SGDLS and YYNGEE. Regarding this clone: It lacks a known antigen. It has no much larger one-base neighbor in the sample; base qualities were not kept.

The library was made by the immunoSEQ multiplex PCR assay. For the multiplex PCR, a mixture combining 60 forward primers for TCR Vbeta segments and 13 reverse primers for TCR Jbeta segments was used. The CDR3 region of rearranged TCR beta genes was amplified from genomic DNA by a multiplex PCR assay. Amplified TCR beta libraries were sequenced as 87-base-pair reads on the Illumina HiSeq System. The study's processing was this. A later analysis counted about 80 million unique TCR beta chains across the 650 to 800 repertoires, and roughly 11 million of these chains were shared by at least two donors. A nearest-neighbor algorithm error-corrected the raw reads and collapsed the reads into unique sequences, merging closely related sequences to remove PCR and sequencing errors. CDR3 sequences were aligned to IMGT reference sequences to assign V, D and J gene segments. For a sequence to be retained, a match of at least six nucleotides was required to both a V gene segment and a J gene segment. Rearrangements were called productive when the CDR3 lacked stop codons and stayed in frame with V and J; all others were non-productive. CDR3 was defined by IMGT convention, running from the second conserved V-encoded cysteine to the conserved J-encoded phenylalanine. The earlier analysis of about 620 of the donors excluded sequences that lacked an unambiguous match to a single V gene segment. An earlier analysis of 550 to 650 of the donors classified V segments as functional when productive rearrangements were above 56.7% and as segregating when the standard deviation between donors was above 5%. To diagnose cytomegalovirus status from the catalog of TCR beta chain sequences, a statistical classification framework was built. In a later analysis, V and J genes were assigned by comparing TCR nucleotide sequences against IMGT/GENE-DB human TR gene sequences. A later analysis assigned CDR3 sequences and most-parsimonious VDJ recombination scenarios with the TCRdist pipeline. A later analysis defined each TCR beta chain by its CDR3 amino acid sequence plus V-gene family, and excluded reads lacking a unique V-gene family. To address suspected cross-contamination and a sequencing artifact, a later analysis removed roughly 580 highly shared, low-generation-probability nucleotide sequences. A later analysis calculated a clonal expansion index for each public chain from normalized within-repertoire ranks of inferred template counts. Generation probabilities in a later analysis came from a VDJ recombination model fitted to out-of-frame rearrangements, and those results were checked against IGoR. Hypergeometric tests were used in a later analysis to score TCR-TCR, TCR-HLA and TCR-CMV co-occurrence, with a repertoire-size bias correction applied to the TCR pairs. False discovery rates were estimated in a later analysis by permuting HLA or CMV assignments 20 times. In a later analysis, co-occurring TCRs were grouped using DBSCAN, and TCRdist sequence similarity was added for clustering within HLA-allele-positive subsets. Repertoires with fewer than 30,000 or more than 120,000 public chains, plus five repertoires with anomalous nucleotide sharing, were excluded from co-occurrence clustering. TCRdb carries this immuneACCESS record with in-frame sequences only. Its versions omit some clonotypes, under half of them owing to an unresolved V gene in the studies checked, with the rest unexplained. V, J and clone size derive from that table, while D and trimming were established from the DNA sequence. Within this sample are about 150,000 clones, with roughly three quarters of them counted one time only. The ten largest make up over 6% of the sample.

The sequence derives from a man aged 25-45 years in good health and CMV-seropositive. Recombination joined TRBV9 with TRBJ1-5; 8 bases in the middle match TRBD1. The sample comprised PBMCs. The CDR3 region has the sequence CASSKGQASNQPQHF. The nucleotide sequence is TGTGCCAGCAGCAAGGGACAGGCTAGCAATCAGCCCCAGCATTTT.